Sequencing of this T cell receptor (beta chain) was carried out in a study of identical twins. It was template switching that added a universal primer site, and there were unique molecular identifiers on the cDNA. TCRdb called the 5' RACE reads again in MiXCR, with one record for every CDR3 protein. The repertoire consists of about 660,000 distinct CDR3 sequences, with less than 10% occurring once and the leading ten covering 0.75% to 1%. Study-wide results and limits: High-abundance cord blood beta clonotypes had fewer insertions; memory repertoires showed none. Conclusions came from cross-sectional statistical analysis, not from following the same donors. Models predicted less out-of-frame TCR alpha sharing in monozygotic twins than was found.

CDR1 DFQATT and CDR2 SNEGSKA come from the germline V gene (reference sequence). There are 13 residues in the CDR3. The ends lost 6 bases at V and 2 bases at J; junction bases unmatched: 6. This clonotype appeared many times. Its cognate antigen is unknown. In addition, the sample was reused for a study of yellow fever vaccine responses in identical twins.

This chain connects TRBV20-1 to TRBJ2-7, with 8 bases identical to TRBD2. The TCR comes from a woman in her late teens or twenties in good health. What was sequenced was PBMCs. CDR3 sequence: CSATSGSAYEQYF. The CDR3 DNA reads TGCAGTGCCACCAGCGGGAGCGCCTACGAGCAGTACTTC.